This TCR beta chain was found in a study of CD8 T cells in ankylosing spondylitis. The CDR3 is 11 amino acids. The V gene's germline CDR1 is MNHEY and CDR2 SVGEGT. V was cut by 2 bases and J by 13 bases, with 12 bases left in between. Study-wide results and limits: Those disease-linked clones were CD8+; they were also relatively rare in peripheral blood. Seemingly distinctive of ankylosing spondylitis blood was a TCR beta motif formed by eight highly homologous variants.

This clonotype turned up a few times. Its antigen is still unknown. TCRdb itself ran the 5' RACE reads through MiXCR, one entry per CDR3 protein. The repertoire holds hundreds of thousands of distinct CDR3 sequences, 12% seen once, with approximately 0.51% in the top ten. The J gene is TRBJ2-7, the V gene TRBV6-2 or TRBV6-3; a possible D gene is TRBD2 (6 bases). What was sequenced was blood, either unsorted or a sorted T cell fraction (not recorded which). This TCR came from a male donor with ankylosing spondylitis. The CDR3 reads CASSYAGNQYF. CDR3 bases: TGTGCCAGCAGTTACGCGGGGAATCAATACTTC.